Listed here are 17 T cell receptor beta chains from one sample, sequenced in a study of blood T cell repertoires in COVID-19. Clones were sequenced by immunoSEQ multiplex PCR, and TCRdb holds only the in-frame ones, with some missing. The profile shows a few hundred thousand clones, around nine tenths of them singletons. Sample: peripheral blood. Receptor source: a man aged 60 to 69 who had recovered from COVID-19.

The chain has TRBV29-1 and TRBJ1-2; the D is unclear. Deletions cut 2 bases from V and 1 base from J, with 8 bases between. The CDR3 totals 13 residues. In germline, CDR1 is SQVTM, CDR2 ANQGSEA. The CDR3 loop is CSVEWAVNYGYTF. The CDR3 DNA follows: TGCAGCGTTGAATGGGCAGTTAACTATGGCTACACCTTC.

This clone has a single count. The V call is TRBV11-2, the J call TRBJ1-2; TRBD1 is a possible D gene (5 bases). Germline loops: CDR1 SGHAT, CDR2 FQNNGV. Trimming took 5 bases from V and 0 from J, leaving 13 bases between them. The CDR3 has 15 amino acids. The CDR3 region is CASSPLLTANYGYTF. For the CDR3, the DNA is TGTGCCAGCAGCCCTTTACTGACAGCTAACTATGGCTACACCTTC.

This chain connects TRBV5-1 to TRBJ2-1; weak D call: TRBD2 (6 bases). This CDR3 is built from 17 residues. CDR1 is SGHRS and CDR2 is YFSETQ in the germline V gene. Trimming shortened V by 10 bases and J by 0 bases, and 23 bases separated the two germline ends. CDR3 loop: CASTGTPGVSSYNEQFF. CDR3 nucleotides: TGCGCCTCTACCGGGACTCCCGGCGTAAGCTCCTACAATGAGCAGTTCTTC.

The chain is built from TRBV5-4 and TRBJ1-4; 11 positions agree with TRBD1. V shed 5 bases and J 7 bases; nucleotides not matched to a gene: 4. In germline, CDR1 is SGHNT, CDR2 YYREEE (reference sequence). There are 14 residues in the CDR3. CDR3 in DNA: TGTGCCAGCAGTTCGGACAGGGGGCGTGAAAAACTGTTTTTT. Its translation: CASSSDRGREKLFF. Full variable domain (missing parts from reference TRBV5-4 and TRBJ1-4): ETGVTQSPTHLIKTRGQQVTLRCSSQSGHNTVSWYQQALGQGPQFIFQYYREEENGRGNFPPRFSGLQFPNYSSELNVNALELDDSALYLCASSSDRGREKLFFGSGTQLSVL.

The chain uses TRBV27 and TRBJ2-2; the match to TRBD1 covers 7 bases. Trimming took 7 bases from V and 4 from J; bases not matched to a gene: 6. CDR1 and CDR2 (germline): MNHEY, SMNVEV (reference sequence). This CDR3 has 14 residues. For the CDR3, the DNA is TGTGCCAGCAATAGACAGGGTGGCACCGGGGAGCTGTTTTTT. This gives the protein CASNRQGGTGELFF.

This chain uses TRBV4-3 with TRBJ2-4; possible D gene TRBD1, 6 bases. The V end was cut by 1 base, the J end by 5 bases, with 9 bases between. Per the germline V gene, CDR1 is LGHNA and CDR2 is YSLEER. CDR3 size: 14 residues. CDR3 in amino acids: CASSQGQEQNIQYF. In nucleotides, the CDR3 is TGCGCCAGCAGCCAAGGACAGGAGCAAAACATTCAGTACTTC.

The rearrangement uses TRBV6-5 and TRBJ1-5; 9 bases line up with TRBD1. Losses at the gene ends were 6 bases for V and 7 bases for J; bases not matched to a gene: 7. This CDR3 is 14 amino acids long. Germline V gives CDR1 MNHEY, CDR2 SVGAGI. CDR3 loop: CASRPPGQGQPQHF. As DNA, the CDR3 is TGTGCCAGCAGACCCCCGGGACAGGGACAGCCCCAGCATTTT.

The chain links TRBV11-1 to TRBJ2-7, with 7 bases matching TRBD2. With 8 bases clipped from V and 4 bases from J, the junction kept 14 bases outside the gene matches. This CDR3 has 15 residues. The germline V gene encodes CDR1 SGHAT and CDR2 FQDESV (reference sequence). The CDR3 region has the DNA TGTGCCAGCGGGGAGGGATCGGGAGCCCTTTACGAGCAGTACTTC. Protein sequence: CASGEGSGALYEQYF.

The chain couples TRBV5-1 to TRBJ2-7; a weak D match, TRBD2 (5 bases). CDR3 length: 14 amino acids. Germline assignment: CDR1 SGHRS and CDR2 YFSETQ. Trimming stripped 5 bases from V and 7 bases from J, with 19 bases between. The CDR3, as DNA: TGCGCCAGCAGTTTCCCGGATCTTCCGGGGGAGCAGTACTTC. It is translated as CASSFPDLPGEQYF.

The CDR3 loop reads CASSRGGWENQPQHF. In DNA form, the CDR3 reads TGTGCCAGCAGCCGGGGCGGGTGGGAAAATCAGCCCCAGCATTTT. The chain combines TRBV7-8 with TRBJ1-5; tentatively, D is TRBD1 (5 bases). Trimming stripped 5 bases from V and 4 bases from J, with 15 bases between. The CDR3 has 15 residues. Germline CDR1 is SGHVS and CDR2 is FQNEAQ.

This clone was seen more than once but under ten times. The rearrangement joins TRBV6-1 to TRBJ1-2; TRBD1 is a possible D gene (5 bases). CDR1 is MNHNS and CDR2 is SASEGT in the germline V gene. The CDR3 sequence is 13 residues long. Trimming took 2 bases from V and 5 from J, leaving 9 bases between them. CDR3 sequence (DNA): TGTGCCAGCAGTGAAACACAGGCTTATGGCTACACCTTC. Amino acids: CASSETQAYGYTF.

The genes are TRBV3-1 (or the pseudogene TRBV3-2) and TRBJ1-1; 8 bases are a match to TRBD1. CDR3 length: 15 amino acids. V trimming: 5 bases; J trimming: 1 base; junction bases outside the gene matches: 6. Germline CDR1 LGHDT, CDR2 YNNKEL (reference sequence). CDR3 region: CASSRSDRANTEAFF. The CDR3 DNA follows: TGTGCCAGCAGCAGGTCGGACAGGGCGAACACTGAAGCTTTCTTT.

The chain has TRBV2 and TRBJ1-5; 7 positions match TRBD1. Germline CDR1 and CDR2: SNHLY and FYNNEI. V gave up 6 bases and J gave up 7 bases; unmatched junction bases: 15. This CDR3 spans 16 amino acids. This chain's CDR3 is CASSRAGTGARQPQHF. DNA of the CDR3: TGTGCCAGCAGCCGCGCCGGCACAGGGGCGAGACAGCCCCAGCATTTT.

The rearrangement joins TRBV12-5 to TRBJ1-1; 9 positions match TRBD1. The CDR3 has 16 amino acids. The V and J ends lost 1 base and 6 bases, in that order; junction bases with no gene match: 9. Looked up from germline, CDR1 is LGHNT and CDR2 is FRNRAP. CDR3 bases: TGTGCTAGTGGTTTGGGGAGGGACAGGGTGGGTTCTGAAGCTTTCTTT. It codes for CASGLGRDRVGSEAFF.

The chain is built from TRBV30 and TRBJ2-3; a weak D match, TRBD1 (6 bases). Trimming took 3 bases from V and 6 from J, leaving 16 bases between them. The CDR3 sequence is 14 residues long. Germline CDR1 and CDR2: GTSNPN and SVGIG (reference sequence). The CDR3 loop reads CAWRDWGRRDTQYF. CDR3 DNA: TGTGCCTGGAGAGACTGGGGGCGCAGGGATACGCAGTATTTT.

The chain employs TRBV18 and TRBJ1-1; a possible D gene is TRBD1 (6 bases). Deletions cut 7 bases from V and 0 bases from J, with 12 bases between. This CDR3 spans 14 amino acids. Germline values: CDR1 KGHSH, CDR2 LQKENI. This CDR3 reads CASFTGRMNTEAFF. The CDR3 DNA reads TGTGCCAGCTTTACAGGGCGAATGAACACTGAAGCTTTCTTT.

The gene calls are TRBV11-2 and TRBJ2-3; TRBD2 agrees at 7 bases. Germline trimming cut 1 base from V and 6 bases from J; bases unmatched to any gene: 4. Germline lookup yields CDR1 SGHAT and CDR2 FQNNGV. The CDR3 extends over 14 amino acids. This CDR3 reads CASSLGTRGDTQYF. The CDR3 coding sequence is TGTGCCAGCAGCTTAGGGACTAGAGGGGATACGCAGTATTTT.